The next 25 T cell receptor beta chains were all read from a single sample in a study of cytomegalovirus exposure and HLA in healthy donors. The primer mix had 60 Vbeta and 13 Jbeta primers. Using immunoSEQ multiplex PCR, the repertoire was profiled, and TCRdb retains in-frame clones only, with some absent. The sample has 140,000 to 150,000 clones; more than 60% are singletons. Material for sequencing was PBMCs. These receptors all come from a male donor in good health and CMV-seronegative.

J is TRBJ2-5 and V is TRBV29-1; no clear D. Germline lookup yields CDR1 SQVTM and CDR2 ANQGSEA. V lost 4 bases and J lost 11, with 14 bases in between. The CDR3 contains 11 residues. CDR3 bases: TGCAGCGTTGGGTGGCGGTCGCAGCAGTACTTC. Its translation is CSVGWRSQQYF.

The chain is built from TRBV2 and TRBJ1-2; D not certain. Germline V gives CDR1 SNHLY, CDR2 FYNNEI. V lost 6 bases to trimming and J lost 3 bases, with 14 bases between them. This CDR3 has 14 amino acids. CDR3 coding DNA: TGTGCCAGCAGCCGCAGTAGGGAGGACTATGGCTACACCTTC. Protein product: CASSRSREDYGYTF.

This chain joins TRBV19 and TRBJ1-4; possible D gene TRBD1, 6 bases. The CDR3 is made up of 15 amino acids. Trimming stripped 4 bases from V and 0 bases from J, with 9 bases between. CDR1 and CDR2 from the germline V gene are LNHDA and SQIVND (reference sequence). In DNA form, the CDR3 reads TGTGCCAGTAGTAACCACAGGGCAACTAATGAAAAACTGTTTTTT. This sequence encodes CASSNHRATNEKLFF.

The chain joins TRBV5-8 to TRBJ2-2; 7 nucleotides agree with TRBD1. Germline V gives CDR1 SGHTS, CDR2 YDEGEE. After removal of 2 bases from V and 3 bases from J, the junction contained 4 bases not matched to a gene. CDR3 size: 15 residues. The CDR3 loop reads CASSLGGWDTGELFF. DNA of the CDR3: TGTGCCAGCAGCTTAGGGGGCTGGGACACCGGGGAGCTGTTTTTT. Combining the CDR3 with reference TRBV5-8 and TRBJ2-2 gives the whole variable domain EAGVTQSPTHLIKTRGQQATLRCSPISGHTSVYWYQQALGLGLQFLLWYDEGEERNRGNFPPRFSGRQFPNYSSELNVNALELEDSALYLCASSLGGWDTGELFFGEGSRLTVL.

The chain couples TRBV7-3 to TRBJ2-3, with 9 bases identical to TRBD2. J was trimmed by 3 bases and V by 2 bases; bases with no gene match: 3. The CDR3 sequence is 15 residues long. Looked up from germline, CDR1 is SGHTA and CDR2 is FQGTGA. CDR3 bases: TGTGCCAGCAGCTTACTAGCGGGGAGGACAGATACGCAGTATTTT. This gives the protein CASSLLAGRTDTQYF.

The rearrangement uses TRBV2 and TRBJ1-2; weak D call: TRBD1 (6 bases). V lost 6 bases and J lost 8, with 13 bases in between. This CDR3 is 12 amino acids long. CDR1 and CDR2 (germline): SNHLY, FYNNEI. The chain's CDR3 is CASSEQGYGYTF. DNA for the CDR3: TGTGCCAGCAGCGAACAGGGTTACGGCTACACCTTC.

The chain joins TRBV5-4 to TRBJ2-5; perhaps TRBD2 as D (5 bases). There are 13 residues in the CDR3. Germline loops: CDR1 SGHNT, CDR2 YYREEE (reference sequence). Trimming cost V 1 base and J 5 bases, with 9 bases left between them. The CDR3 region has the DNA TGTGCCAGCAGCTTGACTAGAATGGAGACCCAGTACTTC. It specifies CASSLTRMETQYF.

The chain recombines TRBV6-1 with TRBJ1-2; 7 bases align to TRBD1. The junction had 7 bases not matched to a gene; V was cut back by 6 bases and J by 3 bases. The CDR3 contains 14 residues. Germline CDR1 reads MNHNS; CDR2 reads SASEGT. CDR3: CASRETGVDYGYTF. The CDR3 region has the DNA TGTGCCAGCAGGGAAACAGGGGTGGACTATGGCTACACCTTC.

The chain couples TRBV2 to TRBJ2-7; tentative D call: TRBD1 (6 bases). The CDR3 extends over 14 amino acids. V lost 6 bases and J 6 bases, leaving 18 bases between the germline ends. Germline CDR1 SNHLY, CDR2 FYNNEI. The CDR3: CASRGHQKNREQYF. For the CDR3, the DNA is TGTGCCAGCAGGGGACACCAGAAAAACCGCGAGCAGTACTTC.

This clone was seen only a few times. This chain joins TRBV5-1 and TRBJ1-3, with a tentative D call TRBD1 (6 bases). The CDR3 has 15 residues. V shed 1 base and J shed 4 bases, with 12 bases lying between them. CDR1 and CDR2 (germline): SGHRS, YFSETQ. The CDR3 region has the DNA TGCGCCAGCAGCTTGCGGGCAGGGGCCGGAAACACCATATATTTT. Amino acid sequence: CASSLRAGAGNTIYF.

The chain recombines TRBV28 with TRBJ2-7; TRBD2 matches 8 bases. The junction had 12 bases not matched to a gene; V was cut back by 8 bases and J by 6 bases. Germline V lookup: CDR1 MDHEN, CDR2 SYDVKM. The CDR3 sequence is 14 residues long. The CDR3 bases are TGTGCCAGCTTTGGCGGGGGGTCCCCGCTCGAGCAGTACTTC. Amino acid sequence: CASFGGGSPLEQYF.

This clone was seen only a few times. This chain connects TRBV28 to TRBJ1-2; 8 nucleotides match TRBD1. V lost 8 bases and J lost 0; bases outside the gene matches: 14. There are 17 residues in the CDR3. CDR1 is MDHEN and CDR2 is SYDVKM in the germline V gene. CDR3 DNA: TGTGCCAGCCAGTACCCGACAGGGGACCCTTCTAACTATGGCTACACCTTC. It is translated as CASQYPTGDPSNYGYTF.

This clone has only a few counts. The chain carries TRBV30 and TRBJ1-5, with 7 bases aligning to TRBD1. V lost 5 bases, J lost 4 bases, and 8 bases stayed unmatched. The V gene's germline CDR1 is GTSNPN and CDR2 SVGIG (reference sequence). The CDR3 loop spans 14 amino acids. The CDR3 coding sequence is TGTGCCTGGGAACAGGGGTTGGGGAATCAGCCCCAGCATTTT. Its translation is CAWEQGLGNQPQHF.

The V and J genes are TRBV6-1 and TRBJ1-4; D perhaps matches TRBD1 (6 bases). The CDR3 has 15 amino acids. Trimming took 1 base from V and 5 from J, leaving 11 bases between them. CDR1 is MNHNS, CDR2 SASEGT, per germline. The CDR3 loop is CASSEGPGENEKLFF. As DNA, the CDR3 is TGTGCCAGCAGTGAAGGGCCAGGGGAAAATGAAAAACTGTTTTTT.

The chain links TRBV4-1 to TRBJ2-3; possibly TRBD1 for D (5 bases). Per the germline V gene, CDR1 is MGHRA and CDR2 is YSYEKL. The CDR3 spans 15 residues. The ends were cut back, 0 bases at V and 4 bases at J, with 11 bases in the middle. CDR3 sequence (DNA): TGCGCCAGCAGCCAAGATCGGGTAGGGGCAGATACGCAGTATTTT. This codes for CASSQDRVGADTQYF.

This clone was picked up a small number of times. This chain links TRBV10-3 with TRBJ2-3; weak D call: TRBD1 (6 bases). The V end was cut by 6 bases, the J end by 3 bases, with 10 bases between. The CDR3 length is 13 residues. The germline gives CDR1 ENHRY, CDR2 SYGVKD. The CDR3 protein is CAISTTGTDTQYF. CDR3 bases: TGTGCCATCAGCACCACAGGGACAGATACGCAGTATTTT.

The J gene is TRBJ1-5, the V gene TRBV7-8; 7 bases are a match to TRBD1. CDR1 and CDR2 (germline): SGHVS, FQNEAQ. V lost 0 bases, J lost 4 bases, and 9 bases stayed unmatched. The CDR3 is 17 residues long. CDR3 DNA: TGTGCCAGCAGCTTAGCGCCTAGACAGGGAACTAATCAGCCCCAGCATTTT. Its protein product is CASSLAPRQGTNQPQHF.

The chain employs TRBV10-1 and TRBJ1-5; D remains unclear. V lost 8 bases and J lost 2, with 19 bases in between. From germline, CDR1 is WNHNN and CDR2 SYGVQD (reference sequence). The CDR3 loop spans 16 amino acids. The CDR3 spells CASALTRMGGNQPQHF. The CDR3 DNA reads TGCGCCAGCGCTTTAACCAGAATGGGCGGCAATCAGCCCCAGCATTTT.

The table lists this clone with a count of one. V is TRBV5-1 and J is TRBJ1-1, with TRBD1 matching 9 bases. CDR1 and CDR2 from the germline V gene are SGHRS and YFSETQ. This CDR3 spans 16 amino acids. V was pared by 3 bases and J by 2 bases, with 8 bases of the junction left unmatched. CDR3 DNA sequence: TGCGCCAGCAGCTACTTACAGGGGGCTACCAACACTGAAGCTTTCTTT. Amino acid sequence: CASSYLQGATNTEAFF.

The chain combines TRBV6-6 with TRBJ2-5; a weak D match, TRBD2 (6 bases). CDR1 is MNHNY and CDR2 is SVGAGI in the germline V gene (reference sequence). There are 16 residues in the CDR3. V shed 4 bases and J shed 5 bases, with 20 bases lying between them. Written as DNA, the CDR3 is TGTGCCAGCAGTTCCGCCGGGGAGGTGATTGGGGAGACCCAGTACTTC. Translating gives CASSSAGEVIGETQYF.

This clone has just a few counts. CDR3 bases: TGTGCCAGCAGTGTACGTCGGGACAGCACCGGGGAGCTGTTTTTT. Amino acid sequence: CASSVRRDSTGELFF. The rearrangement uses TRBV2 and TRBJ2-2; the match to TRBD1 covers 7 bases. The J segment lost 4 bases and the V segment lost 4 bases, leaving 6 bases of the junction unmatched. This CDR3 spans 15 amino acids. Germline V gene sequence: CDR1 SNHLY, CDR2 FYNNEI.

This clone was found a few times. In DNA form, the CDR3 reads TGTGCCAGCAGCTTTACAGGGGATCAGCCCCAGCATTTT. Encoded protein: CASSFTGDQPQHF. The chain recombines TRBV11-2 with TRBJ1-5, with TRBD1 matching 7 bases. The CDR3 is 13 residues long. CDR1 SGHAT and CDR2 FQNNGV come from the germline V gene. Losses at the gene ends were 3 bases for V and 5 bases for J; bases not matched to a gene: 1.

The chain couples TRBV5-4 to TRBJ2-3, with D possibly TRBD1 on 6 matching bases. The germline gives CDR1 SGHNT, CDR2 YYREEE (reference sequence). The CDR3 sequence is 15 residues long. V was shortened by 3 bases and J by 1 base, with 12 bases between the two germline ends. Written as DNA, the CDR3 is TGTGCCAGCAGCTCCTCACAGGGCCGCACAGATACGCAGTATTTT. This encodes CASSSSQGRTDTQYF.

The genes are TRBV4-3 and TRBJ2-2, with 10 bases that match TRBD1. The CDR3 is made up of 16 amino acids. The J segment lost 6 bases and the V segment lost 0 bases, leaving 4 bases of the junction unmatched. The germline gives CDR1 LGHNA, CDR2 YSLEER. Here the CDR3 reads CASSQDRGQGAGELFF. CDR3 DNA: TGCGCCAGCAGCCAAGATCGCGGACAGGGGGCCGGGGAGCTGTTTTTT.

The V gene is TRBV9, the J gene TRBJ1-1, with TRBD1 as a possible D gene (5 bases). Trimming took off 4 bases at V and 3 bases at J, with 13 bases between the two ends. CDR3 length: 14 amino acids. CDR1 and CDR2 (germline): SGDLS, YYNGEE. CDR3 residues: CASSTGTIYTEAFF. For the CDR3, the DNA is TGTGCCAGCAGCACCGGGACTATCTACACTGAAGCTTTCTTT.